This T cell receptor (beta chain) was recovered during a study of T cells in Graves' hyperthyroidism and ophthalmopathy. Study as a whole: Staff took peripheral blood when the initial diagnosis was made, before any treatment began.

The patients, who ranged from 18 to 65 in age, presented with newly diagnosed hyperthyroidism lasting under 2 months. 10 ml fresh peripheral blood yielded the PBMCs. Study results and caveats: The model foresaw ophthalmopathy a median roughly 6.6 months prior to onset.

This clonotype was counted many times. Its antigen is not known. V was pared by 7 bases and J by 2 bases, with 9 bases between. Germline V gene lookup returns CDR1 MDHEN and CDR2 SYDVKM. This CDR3 has 12 amino acids. It was RNA transcripts that yielded the amplified TCR beta CDR3 regions. With the HTBI primer set, the TCR CDR3 went through a first round of RT-PCR. MiXCR, run by TCRdb on the multiplex PCR reads, gives a single entry per CDR3 protein. The data contain over 250,000 distinct CDR3 sequences, 25% to 30% of them singletons. The chain has TRBV28 and TRBJ2-7; a possible D gene is TRBD1 (6 bases). The origin of this receptor is a man in his forties or fifties with Graves' hyperthyroidism that later progressed to Graves' ophthalmopathy. Sequencing was carried out using blood. The CDR3 loop reads CASTGEPYEQYF. The CDR3 DNA reads TGTGCCAGCACAGGGGAACCCTACGAGCAGTACTTC.